The 28 T cell receptor beta chains reported below all come from one sample, sequenced in a study of early T cells in non-severe SARS-CoV-2 infection. In TCRdb, the 5' RACE reads were re-called with MiXCR into one record per CDR3 protein. This table has tens of thousands of distinct CDR3 sequences, about 4% appearing once. The sequenced sample consisted of whole blood. The receptor set was obtained from an adult who was a healthcare worker with PCR-confirmed SARS-CoV-2 infection or an uninfected control (not recorded which).

The rearrangement uses TRBV6-2 or TRBV6-3 and TRBJ2-5, with unresolved D. This CDR3 has 12 amino acids. Germline values: CDR1 MNHEY, CDR2 SVGEGT. Between the trimmed V and J ends, which lost 2 bases and 2 bases, there was a span of 3 bases. CDR3 loop: CASSYRQETQYF. The CDR3 DNA is TGTGCCAGCAGTTACCGTCAAGAGACCCAGTACTTC.

This clonotype was seen repeatedly, ten times or more. The rearrangement links TRBV7-2 to TRBJ2-5; 8 bases map to TRBD2. The J segment lost 5 bases and the V segment lost 4 bases, leaving 0 bases of the junction unmatched. CDR3 length: 12 amino acids. CDR1 and CDR2 (germline): SGHTA, FQGNSA. The CDR3 region has the DNA TGTGCCAGCAGCTCTAGCGGGGAGACCCAGTACTTC. It yields the protein CASSSSGETQYF.

This clonotype was seen repeatedly, ten times or more. This chain connects TRBV19 to TRBJ1-4; D may be TRBD1 (6 bases). With 3 bases removed from V and 3 bases from J, the gap between germline ends came to 20 bases. CDR1 is LNHDA, CDR2 SQIVND, per germline (reference sequence). The CDR3 is 18 residues long. The CDR3 reads CASSILSFPGGPNEKLFF. The CDR3 region has the DNA TGTGCCAGTAGTATCCTGAGTTTTCCGGGGGGGCCTAATGAAAAACTGTTTTTT.

This clonotype was observed many times. The chain links TRBV6-4 to TRBJ2-1, with 11 bases matching TRBD2. J was trimmed by 6 bases and V by 3 bases; bases with no gene match: 4. The CDR3 totals 15 residues. The germline gives CDR1 MRHNA, CDR2 SNTAGT. The DNA of the CDR3 is TGTGCCAGCAGTGAGGGAACTAGCGGGAGCAATGAGCAGTTCTTC. This sequence encodes CASSEGTSGSNEQFF.

This clonotype was seen ten or more times. This rearrangement joins TRBV28 to TRBJ2-1; 11 bases map to TRBD2. The ends lost 3 bases at V and 6 bases at J; junction bases unmatched: 7. The CDR3 covers 16 residues. Germline values: CDR1 MDHEN, CDR2 SYDVKM. The CDR3 nucleotides read TGTGCCAGCAGTTTTAACGGACTAGCGGGCCTCAATGAGCAGTTCTTC. As protein: CASSFNGLAGLNEQFF.

Concerning this clonotype itself: A read error may be the cause here, since a much bigger clone is one base away. This rearrangement joins TRBV7-2 to TRBJ2-2; 7 nucleotides align to TRBD2. The CDR3 length is 14 residues. Germline V gene lookup returns CDR1 SGHTA and CDR2 FQGNSA. CDR3 residues: CASSRDYKAGQLFF. The CDR3 DNA is TGTGCCAGCAGCCGGGACTATAAGGCCGGGCAGCTGTTTTTT.

In its sample, this clonotype was seen many times. The chain is built from TRBV7-2 and TRBJ2-1, with 12 bases aligning to TRBD2. CDR3 length: 16 amino acids. From germline, CDR1 is SGHTA and CDR2 FQGNSA. The junction had 10 bases not matched to a gene; V was cut back by 3 bases and J by 10 bases. The DNA of the CDR3 is TGTGCCAGCAGCTTTGGTTCTAGCGGGAGGGCAGGAGAGCAGTTCTTC. Encoded protein: CASSFGSSGRAGEQFF.

This clonotype came up many times. The rearrangement links TRBV7-9 to TRBJ2-5; TRBD2 aligns across 8 bases. The V gene end was trimmed by 4 bases and the J gene end by 2 bases; junction bases not matched to a gene: 12. The germline CDR1 and CDR2 sequences are SEHNR and FQNEAQ (reference sequence). The CDR3 is 17 amino acids. The CDR3 loop is CASSSFGGGRLQETQYF. Here the CDR3 DNA reads TGTGCCAGCAGCTCTTTCGGGGGCGGGAGGCTTCAAGAGACCCAGTACTTC.

This clonotype was observed many times. The V call is TRBV7-2, the J call TRBJ2-5, with TRBD2 matching 9 bases. V lost 1 base and J lost 7; bases outside the gene matches: 1. The CDR3 contains 13 residues. CDR1 SGHTA and CDR2 FQGNSA come from the germline V gene. The CDR3 loop reads CASSLVRGGTQYF. CDR3 sequence (DNA): TGTGCCAGCAGCTTAGTGCGGGGGGGGACCCAGTACTTC.

CDR3 loop: CASRMIGGLYEQYF. The DNA for the CDR3 is TGTGCCAGCAGGATGATAGGGGGATTGTACGAGCAGTACTTC. This chain links TRBV27 with TRBJ2-7; D might be TRBD1 (6 bases). Germline assignment: CDR1 MNHEY and CDR2 SMNVEV (reference sequence). Trimming took off 6 bases at V and 4 bases at J, with 16 bases between the two ends. The CDR3 is made up of 14 amino acids.

This clonotype was counted at least ten times. The rearrangement uses TRBV5-1 and TRBJ2-2, with D tentatively TRBD1 or TRBD2 (5 bases each). CDR1 SGHRS and CDR2 YFSETQ come from the germline V gene. The CDR3 is made up of 13 amino acids. Trimming pared 2 bases from V and 6 bases from J, leaving 8 bases between. CDR3: CASSFRDPGELFF. In nucleotides, the CDR3 is TGCGCCAGCAGCTTCAGGGACCCCGGGGAGCTGTTTTTT.

This clonotype occurred many times. The chain combines TRBV2 with TRBJ2-5; no firm D call. Germline V gives CDR1 SNHLY, CDR2 FYNNEI. V was clipped by 2 bases and J by 4 bases, with 5 bases between them. The CDR3 extends over 12 amino acids. The CDR3 DNA sequence: TGTGCCAGCAGTGAACTCATAGAGACCCAGTACTTC. Its translation: CASSELIETQYF. Together with reference TRBV2 and TRBJ2-5, the CDR3 gives the full variable domain: EPEVTQTPSHQVTQMGQEVILRCVPISNHLYFYWYRQILGQKVEFLVSFYNNEISEKSEIFDDQFSVERPDGSNFTLKIRSTKLEDSAMYFCASSELIETQYFGPGTRLLVL.

This clonotype was recorded at least ten times. The genes are TRBV19 and TRBJ2-1, with 11 bases fitting TRBD2. Trimming at V came to 6 bases and at J to 5 bases, leaving 3 bases not matched to a gene. The germline CDR1 and CDR2 sequences are LNHDA and SQIVND (reference sequence). This CDR3 region has 14 residues. The CDR3, as DNA: TGTGCCAGTAGGCTAGCGGGAGGTCACAATGAGCAGTTCTTC. Translation: CASRLAGGHNEQFF. The whole variable domain, remainder taken from reference TRBV19 and TRBJ2-1, is DGGITQSPKYLFRKEGQNVTLSCEQNLNHDAMYWYRQDPGQGLRLIYYSQIVNDFQKGDIAEGYSVSREKKESFPLTVTSAQKNPTAFYLCASRLAGGHNEQFFGPGTRLTVL.

This clonotype was detected many times. This chain connects TRBV10-2 to TRBJ2-1; 8 bases align to TRBD1. CDR3 length: 13 amino acids. Trimming took 6 bases from V and 9 from J; bases not matched to a gene: 7. Germline-derived CDR1 and CDR2 are WSHSY and SAAADI. The CDR3 nucleotides read TGCGCCAGCAGCGTTAACAGGGGGAGTGAGCAGTTCTTC. Amino acids: CASSVNRGSEQFF.

This clonotype has ten or more counts. V and J are TRBV12-3 or TRBV12-4 and TRBJ2-4; D is uncertain. CDR3 length: 14 residues. V was clipped by 5 bases and J by 4 bases, with 12 bases between them. DNA for the CDR3: TGTGCCAGCAGTCCCTTTCTGGAGAAAAACATTCAGTACTTC. The encoded protein is CASSPFLEKNIQYF.

This clonotype has at least ten counts. J is TRBJ2-5 and V is TRBV2; tentative D call: TRBD2 (6 bases). The CDR3 loop spans 17 amino acids. CDR1 is SNHLY and CDR2 is FYNNEI in the germline V gene. Trimming shortened V by 0 bases and J by 5 bases, and 19 bases separated the two germline ends. CDR3 in amino acids: CASSEARRGRSRETQYF. CDR3 DNA sequence: TGTGCCAGCAGTGAAGCGCGGAGGGGAAGGAGTAGGGAGACCCAGTACTTC.

The chain carries TRBV5-4 and TRBJ2-5, with 10 bases matching TRBD2. This CDR3 contains 17 residues. CDR1 and CDR2 (germline): SGHNT, YYREEE (reference sequence). The J segment lost 5 bases and the V segment lost 2 bases, leaving 12 bases of the junction unmatched. The CDR3 nucleotides read TGTGCCAGCAGCTTAGGGGCTAGCGGGAGTGCGGGTGAGACCCAGTACTTC. This encodes CASSLGASGSAGETQYF.

This clonotype was detected many times. The V gene is TRBV11-2, the J gene TRBJ1-1; D is possibly TRBD1 (6 bases). V was shortened by 4 bases and J by 1 base, with 10 bases between the two germline ends. CDR1 and CDR2 (germline): SGHAT, FQNNGV. This CDR3 region has 14 residues. Written as DNA, the CDR3 is TGTGCCAGCAGCTCACAGGGAGGGAACACTGAAGCTTTCTTT. Translation: CASSSQGGNTEAFF.

This clonotype was detected ten times or more. This rearrangement joins TRBV28 to TRBJ1-2; possibly TRBD1 for D (5 bases). V was cut by 5 bases and J by 2 bases, with 9 bases left in between. CDR1 MDHEN and CDR2 SYDVKM come from the germline V gene. The CDR3 has 13 residues. CDR3: CASSPGINYGYTF. CDR3 sequence (DNA): TGTGCCAGCAGTCCAGGGATAAACTATGGCTACACCTTC.

This clonotype was recorded many times. The chain combines TRBV5-1 with TRBJ2-1, with TRBD2 matching 12 bases. Looked up from germline, CDR1 is SGHRS and CDR2 is YFSETQ. CDR3 size: 17 residues. The junction had 7 bases not matched to a gene; V was cut back by 3 bases and J by 3 bases. The CDR3 protein is CASSYRPGLAGYNEQFF. As DNA, the CDR3 is TGCGCCAGCAGCTACCGCCCGGGACTAGCGGGCTACAATGAGCAGTTCTTC.

This clonotype has a handful of counts. The V and J genes are TRBV6-1 and TRBJ2-7; 9 bases fit TRBD2. The V and J ends lost 3 bases and 3 bases, in that order; junction bases with no gene match: 3. Germline V gene lookup returns CDR1 MNHNS and CDR2 SASEGT. The CDR3 runs to 14 residues. Here the CDR3 DNA reads TGTGCCAGCAGTGAGACTAGCGGAGACTACGAGCAGTACTTC. This sequence encodes CASSETSGDYEQYF.

This clonotype was recorded at least ten times. This rearrangement joins TRBV28 to TRBJ1-4, with D perhaps matching TRBD1 (6 bases). CDR1 MDHEN and CDR2 SYDVKM come from the germline V gene. Trimming took 8 bases from V and 5 from J, leaving 9 bases between them. The CDR3 runs 12 residues. Here the CDR3 DNA reads TGTGCCAGCGGGACACCGAATGAAAAACTGTTTTTT. Its translation is CASGTPNEKLFF.

This clonotype was seen at least ten times. V is TRBV2 and J is TRBJ2-3, with D unresolved. The CDR3 contains 14 residues. Per the germline V gene, CDR1 is SNHLY and CDR2 is FYNNEI. Trimming took off 4 bases at V and 4 bases at J, with 12 bases between the two ends. This chain's CDR3 is CASSVRRGADTQYF. CDR3 sequence (DNA): TGTGCCAGCAGTGTACGGAGAGGCGCAGATACGCAGTATTTT.

V usage is TRBV4-3 and J usage is TRBJ2-3; D possibly corresponds to TRBD2 (6 bases). V lost 0 bases to trimming and J lost 2 bases, with 12 bases between them. Per germline, CDR1 LGHNA and CDR2 YSLEER. This CDR3 contains 16 residues. The CDR3 nucleotides read TGCGCCAGCAGCCAAGAGCTCGGGACTGTCACAGATACGCAGTATTTT. Translation gives CASSQELGTVTDTQYF.

The sample holds many counts of this clonotype. The chain carries TRBV5-6 and TRBJ1-1; D is unresolved. CDR1 is SGHDT, CDR2 YYEEEE, per germline. The CDR3 runs to 15 residues. V lost 1 base to trimming and J lost 7 bases, with 17 bases between them. The CDR3 protein is CASSLLEDVEIEAFF. CDR3 nucleotides: TGTGCCAGCAGCTTGTTAGAGGACGTAGAGATTGAAGCTTTCTTT.

This clonotype was counted many times. J is TRBJ2-5 and V is TRBV24-1; unclear D gene. This CDR3 is built from 15 residues. The germline V and J ends were trimmed by 5 bases and 5 bases, with 17 bases remaining between them. Germline CDR1 reads KGHDR; CDR2 reads SFDVKD. CDR3 in amino acids: CATSVGLQRVETQYF. CDR3 DNA sequence: TGTGCCACCAGTGTGGGCCTCCAACGGGTTGAGACCCAGTACTTC.

This clonotype was counted many times. One junction end does not reproduce the germline sequence, and a read error may be involved. V usage is TRBV7-7 and J usage is TRBJ2-5; a possible D gene is TRBD2 (5 bases). Germline assignment: CDR1 SSHAT and CDR2 FNYEAQ (reference sequence). This CDR3 comprises 13 residues. CDR3 DNA sequence: TGTGCTAGCAGCTTAGGGTGGAGGGAGACCCAGTACTTC. It yields the protein CASSLGWRETQYF. The full variable domain, with the rest looked up from reference TRBV7-7 and TRBJ2-5, is GAGVSQSPRYKVTKRGQDVTLRCDPISSHATLYWYQQALGQGPEFLTYFNYEAQPDKSGLPSDRFSAERPEGSISTLTIQRTEQRDSAMYRCASSLGWRETQYFGPGTRLLVL.

This chain joins TRBV7-6 and TRBJ2-5, with 7 nucleotides matching TRBD1. Losses at the gene ends were 0 bases for V and 5 bases for J; bases not matched to a gene: 6. The CDR3 sequence is 15 residues long. Germline-derived CDR1 and CDR2 are SGHVS and FNYEAQ. The CDR3 here is CASSLAPDRDETQYF. The DNA for the CDR3 is TGTGCCAGCAGCTTAGCGCCAGACAGGGATGAGACCCAGTACTTC. The whole variable domain, filled in from reference TRBV7-6 and TRBJ2-5, reads GAGVSQSPRYKVTKRGQDVALRCDPISGHVSLYWYRQALGQGPEFLTYFNYEAQQDKSGLPNDRFSAERPEGSISTLTIQRTEQRDSAMYRCASSLAPDRDETQYFGPGTRLLVL.